This TCR beta chain was obtained from a study of blood T cell repertoires in COVID-19. Study-level information: Acute and convalescent COVID-19 samples came from the United States, Italy and Spain. In each case, the material was cDNA or gDNA derived from T cells, B-cell-depleted T cells, or PBMCs.

The CDR3 sequence is 18 residues long. Per the germline V gene, CDR1 is LNHDA and CDR2 is SQIVND (reference sequence). The V and J ends lost 3 bases and 5 bases, in that order; junction bases with no gene match: 13. This clone was seen only once. Original processing methods: It was from reference gene primer amplification that nucleated cell counts were estimated. The data were produced by immunoSEQ multiplex PCR, yet TCRdb's version contains in-frame clones alone and is incomplete. V and J calls and clone size are those listed in that table; D and trimming were worked out from the DNA. This table holds about 230,000 clones, roughly 88% found once.

This sequence joins TRBV19 and TRBJ1-5; 10 bases fit TRBD1. The sequenced sample was peripheral blood. This receptor was taken from a man between 40 and 49 years old with acute or convalescent COVID-19. The CDR3 DNA sequence: TGTGCCAGTAGTATTCTTGTGGTGGAGACAGGGGGCCATCAGCCCCAGCATTTT. It is translated as CASSILVVETGGHQPQHF.